This TCR beta chain comes out of a study of vaccination effects on CD4 cells after COVID-19. Libraries were prepared by immunoSEQ multiplex PCR; TCRdb keeps only in-frame clonotypes and omits some of them. The repertoire holds tens of thousands of clones, with approximately 72% as singletons. Study-level points and caveats: Pronounced clonal contraction occurred in clones induced by infection and by vaccine late after vaccination.

Using viral peptide pools, the ViraFEST assay grew out antigen-specific CD4+ T cells prior to sequencing. The culture ran for around nine days before CD4+ T cells were isolated. This individual contracted SARS-CoV-2 between March and December 2020, as verified by PCR. The CDR3 has 16 amino acids. V dropped 0 bases and J dropped 5; count of bases not matched to a gene: 4. CDR1 and CDR2 from the germline V gene are LGHNA and YNFKEQ. Turning to this clone: The antigen is not known.

The chain couples TRBV4-2 to TRBJ2-3, with 11 bases fitting TRBD2. Sample: CD4+ T cells from PBMCs cultured with a peptide pool, taken before COVID-19 vaccination. This receptor was identified in a human donor who had a prior SARS-CoV-2 infection. CDR3 DNA: TGTGCCAGCAGCCAAGAACTAGCGGGAGAGGTAGATACGCAGTATTTT. Amino acid sequence: CASSQELAGEVDTQYF.